The 25 T cell receptor beta chains presented below share a single source sample, sequenced in a study of OX40 agonist ivuxolimab in advanced cancers. Sequenced by immunoSEQ multiplex PCR; TCRdb stores in-frame clones only, minus some. The repertoire consists of tens of thousands of clones, with 75% to 85% occurring once and the leading ten covering 2% to 2.5%. Specimen: CD4+ or CD8+ T cells sorted from blood, collected in a trial of the OX40 agonist ivuxolimab. These TCRs come from an adult with an advanced solid tumor such as melanoma, head and neck, liver or kidney cancer.

The rearrangement uses TRBV30 and TRBJ1-5; no reliable D call. The CDR3 runs to 13 residues. Germline V gives CDR1 GTSNPN, CDR2 SVGIG (reference sequence). V lost 2 bases and J 7 bases, leaving 12 bases between the germline ends. CDR3 protein: CAWSPRTVQPQHF. The CDR3 nucleotides are TGTGCCTGGAGTCCCCGGACTGTACAGCCCCAGCATTTT. The entire variable domain, with the rest obtained from reference TRBV30 and TRBJ1-5, is as follows: SQTIHQWPATLVQPVGSPLSLECTVEGTSNPNLYWYRQAAGRGLQLLFYSVGIGQISSEVPQNLSASRPQDRQFILSSKKLLLSDSGFYLCAWSPRTVQPQHFGDGTRLSIL.

This chain uses TRBV28 with TRBJ1-2; 7 bases are a match to TRBD1. Germline CDR1 MDHEN, CDR2 SYDVKM. The CDR3 is made up of 12 amino acids. J lost 5 bases, V lost 4 bases, and 1 base had no gene match. In nucleotides, the CDR3 is TGTGCCAGCAGTTGGGGACAGTATGGCTACACCTTC. Protein product: CASSWGQYGYTF.

The chain carries TRBV15 and TRBJ1-1; TRBD1 aligns across 11 bases. CDR3 size: 17 residues. V was pared by 1 base and J by 4 bases, with 8 bases of the junction left unmatched. Germline V gene sequence: CDR1 LNHNV, CDR2 YYDKDF (reference sequence). The CDR3 region is CATSRGPGGTGGTEAFF. The CDR3 bases are TGTGCCACCAGCAGAGGCCCGGGTGGGACAGGGGGCACTGAAGCTTTCTTT.

This chain uses TRBV5-5 with TRBJ2-4; possible D gene TRBD1, 6 bases. From germline, CDR1 is SGHKS and CDR2 YYEKEE (reference sequence). The CDR3 consists of 14 residues. The germline V and J ends were trimmed by 6 bases and 8 bases, with 18 bases remaining between them. The CDR3 nucleotides are TGTGCCAGCACTCGGGACACTGGCTCTGACATTCAGTACTTC. It specifies CASTRDTGSDIQYF.

V is TRBV2 and J is TRBJ2-7; 7 nucleotides match TRBD1. The CDR3 has 12 amino acids. The trim removed 10 bases at V and 4 bases at J, leaving 7 bases unmatched. Germline values: CDR1 SNHLY, CDR2 FYNNEI. The CDR3 DNA reads TGTGCCACCCGAAGGGACAGTTACGAGCAGTACTTC. Translated, it gives CATRRDSYEQYF. The full variable domain, rest sourced from reference TRBV2 and TRBJ2-7, is EPEVTQTPSHQVTQMGQEVILRCVPISNHLYFYWYRQILGQKVEFLVSFYNNEISEKSEIFDDQFSVERPDGSNFTLKIRSTKLEDSAMYFCATRRDSYEQYFGPGTRLTVT.

The chain is built from TRBV10-3 and TRBJ2-7, with TRBD2 matching 12 bases. V dropped 3 bases and J dropped 3; count of bases not matched to a gene: 6. The CDR3 has 16 amino acids. Germline assignment: CDR1 ENHRY and CDR2 SYGVKD. CDR3 loop: CAISELAGGPSYEQYF. The CDR3 DNA follows: TGTGCCATCAGTGAACTAGCGGGGGGACCTAGCTACGAGCAGTACTTC.

This clone was counted a few times. The chain couples TRBV27 to TRBJ1-5; a weak D match, TRBD1 (6 bases). Germline loops: CDR1 MNHEY, CDR2 SMNVEV (reference sequence). The CDR3 is 17 amino acids. The germline V and J ends were trimmed by 6 bases and 5 bases, with 23 bases remaining between them. The CDR3 here is CASRWGGQDSGDQPQHF. CDR3 sequence (DNA): TGTGCCAGCAGGTGGGGGGGCCAGGACAGTGGAGATCAGCCCCAGCATTTT.

J is TRBJ1-5 and V is TRBV27, with 8 bases aligning to TRBD1. J was trimmed by 5 bases and V by 3 bases; bases with no gene match: 6. The CDR3 is 15 amino acids. Germline CDR1 MNHEY, CDR2 SMNVEV (reference sequence). The CDR3 spells CASSLSTGGDQPQHF. CDR3 bases: TGTGCCAGCAGTTTGTCCACAGGGGGGGATCAGCCCCAGCATTTT.

The chain uses TRBV7-2 and TRBJ2-1; D gene unclear. This CDR3 comprises 14 residues. Germline CDR1 reads SGHTA; CDR2 reads FQGNSA. The ends were cut back, 5 bases at V and 0 bases at J, with 8 bases in the middle. The CDR3: CASSTKSSYNEQFF. DNA for the CDR3: TGTGCCAGCAGCACTAAAAGCTCCTACAATGAGCAGTTCTTC.

This CDR3 reads CASSLEKGGNEQFF. As DNA, the CDR3 is TGCGCCAGCAGCTTGGAAAAGGGCGGGAATGAGCAGTTCTTC. This chain uses TRBV5-1 with TRBJ2-1, with TRBD2 as a possible D gene (5 bases). This CDR3 is 14 amino acids long. The germline V gene has CDR1 SGHRS and CDR2 YFSETQ. The germline V and J ends were trimmed by 0 bases and 7 bases, with 11 bases remaining between them.

This chain joins TRBV30 and TRBJ1-5; weak D call: TRBD1 (5 bases). CDR1 GTSNPN and CDR2 SVGIG come from the germline V gene (reference sequence). The CDR3 runs to 13 residues. Trimming shortened V by 3 bases and J by 2 bases, and 8 bases separated the two germline ends. CDR3 region: CAWRGGGNQPQHF. CDR3 nucleotides: TGTGCCTGGAGGGGGGGAGGCAATCAGCCCCAGCATTTT.

V gene TRBV27 combines with J gene TRBJ2-2; TRBD2 matches 11 bases. Trimming at V came to 5 bases and at J to 5 bases, leaving 7 bases not matched to a gene. The germline V gene has CDR1 MNHEY and CDR2 SMNVEV (reference sequence). This CDR3 comprises 16 residues. CDR3 nucleotides: TGTGCCAGCAGTACCCCAACTAGCGGGAGAACCGGGGAGCTGTTTTTT. Its translation is CASSTPTSGRTGELFF.

The rearrangement joins TRBV15 to TRBJ2-3; D may be TRBD2 (5 bases). This CDR3 is built from 15 residues. Trimming took 0 bases from V and 5 from J, leaving 12 bases between them. Germline-derived CDR1 and CDR2 are LNHNV and YYDKDF (reference sequence). The CDR3 coding sequence is TGTGCCACCAGCAGAGATCTCGCCGGGGAAGATACGCAGTATTTT. It translates to CATSRDLAGEDTQYF.

About this clone: Other DNA sequences in this specimen translate into the identical CDR3. The chain joins TRBV28 to TRBJ1-5, with D perhaps TRBD1 (5 bases). Trimming removed 3 bases at V and 1 base at J, with 7 bases between. The length of the CDR3 is 14 residues. Germline loops: CDR1 MDHEN, CDR2 SYDVKM. CDR3: CASSLGGSNQPQHF. DNA for the CDR3: TGTGCCAGCAGTTTGGGGGGGAGCAATCAGCCCCAGCATTTT.

V is TRBV5-8 and J is TRBJ1-2; 7 nucleotides align to TRBD1. CDR1 is SGHTS, CDR2 YDEGEE, per germline. The CDR3 is 12 amino acids. Trimming at V came to 7 bases and at J to 5 bases, leaving 5 bases not matched to a gene. CDR3 DNA: TGTGCCAGCCTACAGGGGCGGTATGGCTACACCTTC. Protein product: CASLQGRYGYTF.

The table lists this clone with a few counts. The rearrangement uses TRBV25-1 and TRBJ1-2; TRBD1 is a possible D gene (5 bases). V shed 5 bases and J shed 8 bases, with 9 bases lying between them. The CDR3 is 11 amino acids. Germline CDR1 is MGHDK and CDR2 is SYGVNS. The CDR3 sequence is CASSRGYGYTF. The CDR3 region has the DNA TGTGCCAGCAGTAGGGGCTACGGCTACACCTTC.

This clone was found a few times. The DNA for the CDR3 is TGTGCCAGCTCACCGATGCAGCAAAATAGCAATCAGCCCCAGCATTTT. Translating gives CASSPMQQNSNQPQHF. The chain combines TRBV18 with TRBJ1-5; D uncertain. CDR3 length: 16 residues. Germline values: CDR1 KGHSH, CDR2 LQKENI. Between the trimmed V and J ends, which lost 3 bases and 0 bases, there was a span of 12 bases. Supplemented by reference TRBV18 and TRBJ1-5, the full variable domain reads NAGVMQNPRHLVRRRGQEARLRCSPMKGHSHVYWYRQLPEEGLKFMVYLQKENIIDESGMPKERFSAEFPKEGPSILRIQQVVRGDSAAYFCASSPMQQNSNQPQHFGDGTRLSIL.

The V call is TRBV5-1, the J call TRBJ1-1, with a possible D match to TRBD1 (5 bases). Germline CDR1 reads SGHRS; CDR2 reads YFSETQ. This CDR3 region has 13 residues. The V and J ends lost 6 bases and 0 bases respectively, with 9 bases between them. CDR3: CASMTAMNTEAFF. The CDR3 DNA reads TGCGCCAGCATGACAGCTATGAACACTGAAGCTTTCTTT.

The DNA of the CDR3 is TGTGCCAGCAGCCAAGAACTCAGTTTTGAGGGCGAGCAGTTCTTC. Translated: CASSQELSFEGEQFF. The chain recombines TRBV4-2 with TRBJ2-1; D perhaps matches TRBD2 (5 bases). The germline V gene encodes CDR1 LGHNA and CDR2 YNFKEQ. The CDR3 is 15 amino acids. V shed 0 bases and J shed 10 bases, with 16 bases lying between them.

In regard to this clone: This sample also contains other DNA sequences that code for the same CDR3. This chain joins TRBV5-1 and TRBJ1-5; the match to TRBD1 covers 8 bases. The CDR3 covers 15 residues. V shed 7 bases and J 0 bases; nucleotides not matched to a gene: 6. Germline V gene sequence: CDR1 SGHRS, CDR2 YFSETQ. The CDR3: CASSTTGGSNQPQHF. The CDR3 DNA is TGCGCCAGCTCCACTACAGGGGGTAGCAATCAGCCCCAGCATTTT.

V usage is TRBV2 and J usage is TRBJ1-2; 7 bases fit TRBD1. The CDR3 loop spans 15 amino acids. The trim removed 6 bases at V and 0 bases at J, leaving 7 bases unmatched. CDR1 is SNHLY, CDR2 FYNNEI, per germline. CDR3 sequence: CASRSDRAANYGYTF. CDR3 sequence (DNA): TGTGCCAGCAGATCTGACAGGGCGGCTAACTATGGCTACACCTTC.

This clone has a single count. The chain carries TRBV21-1 and TRBJ1-2. TRBV21-1 represents a pseudogene. This CDR3 contains 13 residues. The CDR3 DNA is TGTGCCAGCAGCGTCGGGGGGTACTATGGCTACACCTTC. Protein sequence: CASSVGGYYGYTF.

This chain joins TRBV9 and TRBJ2-1; TRBD2 agrees at 7 bases. Trimming took 3 bases from V and 9 from J; bases not matched to a gene: 6. Looked up from germline, CDR1 is SGDLS and CDR2 is YYNGEE. The CDR3 totals 13 residues. The CDR3 region is CASSGQTSSEQFF. As DNA, the CDR3 is TGTGCCAGCAGCGGACAGACTAGCAGTGAGCAGTTCTTC.

The chain couples TRBV30 to TRBJ1-2; D is ambiguous. This CDR3 has 11 residues. Germline V gene sequence: CDR1 GTSNPN, CDR2 SVGIG (reference sequence). V lost 5 bases and J lost 8, with 12 bases in between. The CDR3 bases are TGTGCCTGGGGGCCCATATACGGCTACACCTTC. Translating it yields CAWGPIYGYTF.

The chain has TRBV6-5 and TRBJ2-7; possibly TRBD1 for D (6 bases). Trimming left V 5 bases short and J 8 bases short, with 13 bases between. This CDR3 has 12 amino acids. CDR1 and CDR2 (germline): MNHEY, SVGAGI. The CDR3 here is CASSEGQGKQYF. In DNA form, the CDR3 reads TGTGCCAGCAGTGAAGGTCAGGGGAAGCAGTACTTC.